The 32 T cell receptor beta chains below were found in one sample sequenced in a study of CD8 T cells in Susac syndrome. Random hexamers were used to reverse transcribe 0.5 to 1 ug of RNA. Each CDR3 protein gets one entry after TCRdb re-called the immunoSEQ multiplex PCR reads with MiXCR. The repertoire has approximately 120,000 distinct CDR3 sequences, 80% to 95% of them found once; the top ten carry more than 0.13%. Sequenced sample: CD4+ T cells from PBMCs. These receptors were obtained from a human donor in good health.

J is TRBJ2-2 and V is TRBV6-2 or TRBV6-3; no clear D gene. This CDR3 is 13 amino acids long. Germline assignment: CDR1 MNHEY and CDR2 SVGEGT. Deletions cut 1 base from V and 8 bases from J, with 8 bases between. CDR3 in amino acids: CASSYFSQGELFF. The CDR3 DNA is TGTGCCAGCAGTTACTTCAGCCAGGGGGAGCTGTTTTTT.

V is TRBV30 and J is TRBJ1-1; D remains ambiguous. The CDR3 loop spans 13 amino acids. Germline V gene data show CDR1 as GTSNPN and CDR2 as SVGIG (reference sequence). V dropped 5 bases and J dropped 0 bases, with 10 bases sitting between them. For the CDR3, the DNA is TGTGCCTGGTCTACAGCTCTGAACACTGAAGCTTTCTTT. It encodes CAWSTALNTEAFF.

This chain joins TRBV29-1 and TRBJ1-1; 9 nucleotides align to TRBD1. Germline CDR1 reads SQVTM; CDR2 reads ANQGSEA. V trimming: 4 bases; J trimming: 5 bases; junction bases outside the gene matches: 5. The CDR3 covers 13 residues. CDR3 amino acids: CSVATGGYTEAFF. CDR3 in DNA: TGCAGCGTTGCTACAGGGGGCTATACTGAAGCTTTCTTT.

The chain links TRBV12-3 or TRBV12-4 to TRBJ1-1; no firm D call. Trimming removed 7 bases at V and 2 bases at J, with 11 bases between. The CDR3 runs to 13 residues. CDR3 sequence (DNA): TGTGCCAGCACTCCGGGGTTAAACACTGAAGCTTTCTTT. Amino acid sequence: CASTPGLNTEAFF.

This clonotype occurred once. The CDR3 DNA is TGTGCCAGCAGCAGAGACAGGTCCGCTGAAGCTTTCTTT. Translating gives CASSRDRSAEAFF. The gene calls are TRBV11-2 and TRBJ1-1, with D possibly TRBD1 on 6 matching bases. The CDR3 totals 13 residues. CDR1 and CDR2 from the germline V gene are SGHAT and FQNNGV. V lost 5 bases and J lost 6, with 13 bases in between. Variable domain in full (rest from reference TRBV11-2 and TRBJ1-1): EAGVAQSPRYKIIEKRQSVAFWCNPISGHATLYWYQQILGQGPKLLIQFQNNGVVDDSQLPKDRFSAERLKGVDSTLKIQPAKLEDSAVYLCASSRDRSAEAFFGQGTRLTVV.

CDR3 amino acids: CASTGLAGASYNEQFF. CDR3 bases: TGTGCCAGCACCGGACTAGCGGGGGCCTCCTACAATGAGCAGTTCTTC. The rearrangement links TRBV25-1 to TRBJ2-1, with 13 bases that match TRBD2. The junction had 3 bases not matched to a gene; V was cut back by 7 bases and J by 0 bases. The CDR3 extends over 16 amino acids. In germline, CDR1 is MGHDK, CDR2 SYGVNS.

The J gene is TRBJ1-4, the V gene TRBV10-3, with D possibly being TRBD1 (6 bases). CDR1 and CDR2 from the germline V gene are ENHRY and SYGVKD. The CDR3 runs to 13 residues. The CDR3 DNA follows: TGTGCAGTCAAAGGGGGGTCTAATGAAAAACTGTTTTTT. This translates into CAVKGGSNEKLFF.

The J gene is TRBJ2-7, the V gene TRBV7-9; 8 nucleotides align to TRBD1. The length of the CDR3 is 14 residues. Trimming at V came to 3 bases and at J to 4 bases, leaving 5 bases not matched to a gene. Germline CDR1 is SEHNR and CDR2 is FQNEAQ (reference sequence). CDR3 sequence: CASSFGTGLYEQYF. CDR3 nucleotides: TGTGCCAGCAGCTTCGGGACAGGTCTGTACGAGCAGTACTTC.

The chain has TRBV5-1 and TRBJ2-2; D possibly matches TRBD1 or TRBD2 (5 bases each). The CDR3 extends over 14 amino acids. Trimming took 3 bases from V and 0 from J, leaving 6 bases between them. Germline values: CDR1 SGHRS, CDR2 YFSETQ. The CDR3 DNA reads TGCGCCAGCAGCTGGGGGTCGAACACCGGGGAGCTGTTTTTT. This sequence encodes CASSWGSNTGELFF.

The J gene is TRBJ1-2, the V gene TRBV19, with D possibly TRBD1 on 5 matching bases. V lost 10 bases and J 4 bases, leaving 10 bases between the germline ends. There are 11 residues in the CDR3. Germline CDR1 and CDR2: LNHDA and SQIVND (reference sequence). This CDR3 is CATRGGYGYTF. DNA of the CDR3: TGTGCCACCCGCGGGGGCTATGGCTACACCTTC.

The gene calls are TRBV18 and TRBJ1-6; D is perhaps TRBD1 (5 bases). This CDR3 region has 15 residues. In germline, CDR1 is KGHSH, CDR2 LQKENI. V was cut by 1 base and J by 9 bases, with 13 bases left in between. CDR3 region: CASSPRSDKASPLHF. CDR3 nucleotide sequence: TGTGCCAGCTCACCACGGTCGGACAAGGCTTCACCCCTCCACTTT.

This sequence joins TRBV4-2 and TRBJ1-2, with 8 bases fitting TRBD1. V lost 2 bases, J lost 6 bases, and 8 bases stayed unmatched. CDR1 and CDR2 (germline): LGHNA, YNFKEQ. This CDR3 is built from 15 residues. The CDR3 loop reads CASSQPGTGDNGYTF. CDR3 bases: TGTGCCAGCAGCCAACCTGGGACAGGCGACAATGGCTACACCTTC.

The chain links TRBV15 to TRBJ1-1; D unclear. The germline gives CDR1 LNHNV, CDR2 YYDKDF (reference sequence). Trimming removed 0 bases at V and 8 bases at J, with 10 bases between. The CDR3 contains 13 residues. CDR3 residues: CATSRDREKEAFF. The CDR3 region has the DNA TGTGCCACCAGCAGAGATCGGGAGAAAGAAGCTTTCTTT.

The chain is built from TRBV30 and TRBJ2-1; unclear D gene. Germline loops: CDR1 GTSNPN, CDR2 SVGIG (reference sequence). The CDR3 runs to 12 residues. Trimming shortened V by 0 bases and J by 4 bases, and 4 bases separated the two germline ends. The CDR3, as DNA: TGTGCCTGGAGTGTACGGTACAATGAGCAGTTCTTC. Translation gives CAWSVRYNEQFF.

CDR3 nucleotide sequence: TGCGCCAGCAGCGGGACAGGGGTACACACTGAAGCTTTCTTT. It yields the protein CASSGTGVHTEAFF. The V gene is TRBV5-1, the J gene TRBJ1-1; 10 bases are shared with TRBD1. After removal of 4 bases from V and 3 bases from J, the junction contained 3 bases not matched to a gene. From germline, CDR1 is SGHRS and CDR2 YFSETQ. The CDR3 totals 14 residues. The full variable domain, with the rest looked up from reference TRBV5-1 and TRBJ1-1, is KAGVTQTPRYLIKTRGQQVTLSCSPISGHRSVSWYQQTPGQGLQFLFEYFSETQRNKGNFPGRFSGRQFSNSRSEMNVSTLELGDSALYLCASSGTGVHTEAFFGQGTRLTVV.

This clonotype showed up just once. The rearrangement links TRBV19 to TRBJ2-1, with 8 positions matching TRBD2. CDR3 size: 17 residues. Looked up from germline, CDR1 is LNHDA and CDR2 is SQIVND (reference sequence). Germline trimming cut 4 bases from V and 5 bases from J; bases unmatched to any gene: 13. The CDR3 DNA follows: TGTGCCAGTAGTACGGCCGTTCCGGGAGGGCATGACAATGAGCAGTTCTTC. As protein: CASSTAVPGGHDNEQFF.

The chain combines TRBV4-1 with TRBJ1-4; D might be TRBD1 (6 bases). Trimming stripped 4 bases from V and 8 bases from J, with 20 bases between. Germline V gene lookup returns CDR1 MGHRA and CDR2 YSYEKL. There are 16 residues in the CDR3. CDR3 in amino acids: CASSRRATGFFEKLFF. In DNA form, the CDR3 reads TGCGCCAGCAGCCGCCGAGCGACAGGTTTTTTCGAAAAACTGTTTTTT.

The chain has TRBV27 and TRBJ1-2; 10 bases map to TRBD1. CDR3 size: 16 residues. Trimming cost V 4 bases and J 5 bases; bases outside gene matches: 10. Germline V lookup: CDR1 MNHEY, CDR2 SMNVEV (reference sequence). The CDR3 protein is CASSSGTGERGYGYTF. Here the CDR3 DNA reads TGTGCCAGCAGTTCCGGGACAGGGGAGAGGGGTTATGGCTACACCTTC.

The rearrangement uses TRBV7-2 and TRBJ1-1; possibly TRBD1 for D (5 bases). This CDR3 spans 16 amino acids. The V end was cut by 0 bases, the J end by 9 bases, with 20 bases between. From germline, CDR1 is SGHTA and CDR2 FQGNSA. The chain's CDR3 is CASSLASPRDDEKAFF. The CDR3 region has the DNA TGTGCCAGCAGCTTAGCTAGTCCCCGGGACGACGAGAAAGCTTTCTTT.

J is TRBJ2-5 and V is TRBV7-2, with D possibly TRBD1 on 5 matching bases. Germline V lookup: CDR1 SGHTA, CDR2 FQGNSA. The length of the CDR3 is 13 residues. Trimming took 5 bases from V and 1 from J, leaving 8 bases between them. CDR3 DNA: TGTGCCAGCAGCCGACAGATCCAAGAGACCCAGTACTTC. It specifies CASSRQIQETQYF.

The J gene is TRBJ1-1, the V gene TRBV29-1; tentative D call: TRBD1 (6 bases). The V end lost 7 bases, the J end lost 1 base, and 10 bases lay between the germline ends. The CDR3 contains 12 residues. CDR1 and CDR2 from the germline V gene are SQVTM and ANQGSEA. In DNA, the CDR3 is TGCAGCGGTGGACAGACGAACACTGAAGCTTTCTTT. Translating it yields CSGGQTNTEAFF.

This sequence joins TRBV7-2 and TRBJ2-7, with 14 bases matching TRBD2. The germline V gene has CDR1 SGHTA and CDR2 FQGNSA. The CDR3 has 16 residues. J lost 2 bases, V lost 5 bases, and 5 bases had no gene match. The CDR3 loop is CASSLRLAGGAYEQYF. The CDR3 nucleotides read TGTGCCAGCAGCCTGAGACTAGCGGGAGGGGCCTACGAGCAGTACTTC.

In its sample, this clonotype was seen a few times. The J gene is TRBJ2-3, the V gene TRBV7-2; D is unclear. Germline loops: CDR1 SGHTA, CDR2 FQGNSA. V lost 1 base and J 3 bases, leaving 8 bases between the germline ends. The CDR3 spans 14 residues. CDR3 loop: CASSLGQSTDTQYF. DNA for the CDR3: TGTGCCAGCAGCTTAGGCCAGTCGACAGATACGCAGTATTTT.

V and J are TRBV20-1 and TRBJ2-2, with TRBD2 as a possible D gene (5 bases). The length of the CDR3 is 13 residues. The ends were cut back, 8 bases at V and 0 bases at J, with 10 bases in the middle. CDR1 is DFQATT and CDR2 is SNEGSKA in the germline V gene (reference sequence). CDR3 sequence reads: CSQLETNTGELFF. As DNA, the CDR3 is TGCAGTCAACTAGAGACGAACACCGGGGAGCTGTTTTTT.

In this sample, this clonotype turned up a few times. The chain is built from TRBV13 and TRBJ2-7; 9 bases align to TRBD1. CDR3 length equals 15 residues. V lost 5 bases and J lost 4; bases outside the gene matches: 9. Per germline, CDR1 PRHDT and CDR2 FYEKMQ (reference sequence). CDR3 DNA: TGTGCCAGCAGCCCGGGACAGGGCATTCAATACGAGCAGTACTTC. Protein product: CASSPGQGIQYEQYF.

The V and J genes are TRBV7-2 and TRBJ1-4; TRBD1 agrees at 8 bases. Germline CDR1 is SGHTA and CDR2 is FQGNSA. V gave up 4 bases and J gave up 7 bases; unmatched junction bases: 14. CDR3 size: 17 residues. This chain's CDR3 is CASSSGQGPGYGEKLFF. The CDR3 nucleotides read TGTGCCAGCAGCTCAGGACAGGGACCAGGGTATGGTGAAAAACTGTTTTTT.

V usage is TRBV4-1 and J usage is TRBJ1-5; a possible D gene is TRBD1 (6 bases). Trimming shortened V by 4 bases and J by 7 bases, and 14 bases separated the two germline ends. Per the germline V gene, CDR1 is MGHRA and CDR2 is YSYEKL. CDR3 size: 14 residues. For the CDR3, the DNA is TGCGCCAGCAGCCGTGGACAGTTCGTACAGCCCCAGCATTTT. Translation: CASSRGQFVQPQHF.

The rearrangement joins TRBV30 to TRBJ1-5; TRBD1 matches at 9 bases. Germline V gene sequence: CDR1 GTSNPN, CDR2 SVGIG (reference sequence). The CDR3 is 15 amino acids. V lost 3 bases, J lost 5 bases, and 8 bases stayed unmatched. The CDR3 sequence is CAWSTGQGADQPQHF. In DNA form, the CDR3 reads TGTGCCTGGAGCACGGGACAGGGCGCTGATCAGCCCCAGCATTTT.

V and J are TRBV15 and TRBJ1-5; D unclear. Germline CDR1 reads LNHNV; CDR2 reads YYDKDF (reference sequence). V was cut by 0 bases and J by 1 base, with 10 bases left in between. The CDR3 contains 16 residues. The CDR3 DNA reads TGTGCCACCAGCAGAGATCCGAATTTGAGCAATCAGCCCCAGCATTTT. This encodes CATSRDPNLSNQPQHF.

The gene calls are TRBV6-1 and TRBJ2-5; a possible D gene is TRBD1 (5 bases). The length of the CDR3 is 15 residues. Per germline, CDR1 MNHNS and CDR2 SASEGT. The V and J ends lost 3 bases and 5 bases respectively, with 16 bases between them. The CDR3, as DNA: TGTGCCAGCAGTGAGGACACTCGGGCGTGGGAGACCCAGTACTTC. Translated: CASSEDTRAWETQYF.

The chain employs TRBV6-1 and TRBJ1-2; D not certain. Germline V gene lookup returns CDR1 MNHNS and CDR2 SASEGT. CDR3 size: 15 residues. V lost 4 bases, J lost 8 bases, and 20 bases lay in between. Here the CDR3 DNA reads TGTGCCAGCAGTGGTTCGAACCGGGGTGGAGGCGGCTACACCTTC. The encoded protein is CASSGSNRGGGGYTF.

The chain links TRBV12-3 or TRBV12-4 to TRBJ1-5; D unresolved. The CDR3 has 12 amino acids. The V end was cut by 6 bases, the J end by 9 bases, with 12 bases between. The CDR3, as DNA: TGTGCCAGCAGATCCGGTGCGTGGCCCCAGCATTTT. Its protein product is CASRSGAWPQHF.